This T cell receptor beta chain was sequenced during a study of regulatory T cells in long-lasting Graves disease. Broader study findings: Patients with persistent Graves' had lower TCR diversity than newly diagnosed patients.

HTBI primers from iRepertoire and Arm-PCR of CDR3 regions yielded the TCR beta libraries. TCRdb itself ran the multiplex PCR reads through MiXCR, one entry per CDR3 protein. The sample contains about 330,000 distinct CDR3 sequences, 15% to 20% of which appear only once. V lost 1 base, J lost 2 bases, and 4 bases lay in between. Germline-derived CDR1 and CDR2 are LGHNT and FRNRAP. The CDR3 is 13 amino acids. Time point meaning: newly diagnosed GD, antithyroid drugs for less than 3 months. PBMCs were the source of the RNA used for TCR sequencing. As collected, the peripheral blood samples measured 7.5 to 10 milliliters each and went into EDTA tubes. Many counts were recorded for this clonotype. What it binds is not known. The data also belong to a second study, concerning T cells in Graves' hyperthyroidism and ophthalmopathy. In that study: Most thyroid clonotypes with frequency above 0.001 were detected in blood. Ophthalmopathy was identified by the model a median roughly 6.5 months ahead of onset.

The origin of this receptor is a woman between 18 and 29 years old with Graves disease. The sequenced sample was peripheral blood mononuclear cells (PBMCs), obtained at new diagnosis, from a patient treated with antithyroid drugs. This chain uses TRBV12-5 with TRBJ2-3; D is uncertain. CDR3 protein: CASGLGNTDTQYF. The CDR3 DNA follows: TGTGCTAGTGGTTTGGGGAACACAGATACGCAGTATTTT.